A single sample gave rise to the 32 T cell receptor beta chains below, sequenced in a study of T cell responses to AZD1222 COVID-19 vaccine (dated by TCRdb to about 2021). Library construction relied on the immunoSEQ multiplex PCR assay. As stored in TCRdb, this immuneACCESS dataset retains in-frame rearrangements with V and J assigned. A fraction of the clones does not appear; measured against another copy, unresolved V genes explain less than half of the discrepancy, and the remainder lacks a known reason. Recorded for this sample are approximately 300,000 clones; 90% to 95% of them occurred a single time. Around 0.57% of the sample comes from the top ten. According to the study, the label for this sample's time point signals: about 28 days (+/-7) after the second vaccine dose. The sample consisted of peripheral blood, taken 28 days after the second AZD1222 dose. The receptor source for this set is an adult who received the AZD1222 COVID-19 vaccine.

Here the CDR3 reads CASSDRGPRQGQPQHF. The CDR3 DNA reads as TGTGCCAGCAGTGACAGGGGGCCAAGGCAGGGTCAGCCCCAGCATTTT. The chain combines TRBV2 with TRBJ1-5; 8 nucleotides match TRBD1. The CDR3 has 16 residues. Germline-derived CDR1 and CDR2 are SNHLY and FYNNEI. V was clipped by 3 bases and J by 6 bases; unmatched bases: 10.

The genes are TRBV5-6 and TRBJ1-3; D is perhaps TRBD1 (5 bases). This CDR3 spans 14 amino acids. V lost 1 base, J lost 5 bases, and 10 bases lay in between. Germline V CDR1 and CDR2: SGHDT, YYEEEE. CDR3 sequence: CASSLIRVRNTIYF. CDR3 bases: TGTGCCAGCAGCTTGATCAGGGTAAGAAACACCATATATTTT.

The V gene is TRBV5-1, the J gene TRBJ1-2; 7 nucleotides agree with TRBD1. The CDR3 consists of 14 residues. The germline CDR1 and CDR2 sequences are SGHRS and YFSETQ. With 0 bases clipped from V and 8 bases from J, the junction kept 7 bases outside the gene matches. The CDR3 spells CASSLDRDSGGYTF. Written as DNA, the CDR3 is TGCGCCAGCAGCTTGGACCGGGACAGCGGGGGCTACACCTTC. Full variable domain (outside the CDR3, taken from reference TRBV5-1 and TRBJ1-2): KAGVTQTPRYLIKTRGQQVTLSCSPISGHRSVSWYQQTPGQGLQFLFEYFSETQRNKGNFPGRFSGRQFSNSRSEMNVSTLELGDSALYLCASSLDRDSGGYTFGSGTRLTVV.

The chain combines TRBV2 with TRBJ1-4, with 9 positions matching TRBD1. The J segment lost 3 bases and the V segment lost 6 bases, leaving 5 bases of the junction unmatched. Germline V gene data show CDR1 as SNHLY and CDR2 as FYNNEI. The CDR3 contains 15 residues. CDR3 residues: CASRGQGGSNEKLFF. As DNA, the CDR3 is TGTGCCAGCAGGGGACAGGGAGGATCTAATGAAAAACTGTTTTTT.

The chain combines TRBV27 with TRBJ1-4; 8 bases agree with TRBD1. Looked up from germline, CDR1 is MNHEY and CDR2 is SMNVEV (reference sequence). This CDR3 region has 14 residues. V was clipped by 2 bases and J by 8 bases; unmatched bases: 4. In DNA form, the CDR3 reads TGTGCCAGCAGTTTACAGGGGGCGAAGGAAAAACTGTTTTTT. It yields the protein CASSLQGAKEKLFF.

The CDR3 loop is CASTGTGRYNEQFF. The CDR3 nucleotides read TGTGCCAGCACCGGGACAGGCCGATACAATGAGCAGTTCTTC. The V gene is TRBV13, the J gene TRBJ2-1; 8 positions agree with TRBD1. V shed 7 bases, J shed 4 bases, and the junction held 6 bases outside the gene matches. The CDR3 consists of 14 residues. CDR1 PRHDT and CDR2 FYEKMQ come from the germline V gene (reference sequence).

This sequence joins TRBV30 and TRBJ1-3; 7 nucleotides align to TRBD1. Per the germline V gene, CDR1 is GTSNPN and CDR2 is SVGIG (reference sequence). The CDR3 is made up of 16 amino acids. With 1 base clipped from V and 8 bases from J, the junction kept 14 bases outside the gene matches. The CDR3 region has the DNA TGTGCCTGGAGTGGGCTCCCAGGGGGTTTGGAAGACACCATATATTTT. It yields the protein CAWSGLPGGLEDTIYF.

This chain uses TRBV5-1 with TRBJ2-3, with D hard to call. CDR1 and CDR2 from the germline V gene are SGHRS and YFSETQ. The CDR3 has 12 residues. V lost 4 bases, J lost 6 bases, and 9 bases lay in between. The CDR3 DNA reads as TGCGCCAGCAGCGAGTTCGCGGATACGCAGTATTTT. This translates into CASSEFADTQYF.

This rearrangement joins TRBV7-9 to TRBJ1-2, with D unresolved. Germline lookup yields CDR1 SEHNR and CDR2 FQNEAQ (reference sequence). CDR3 length: 11 amino acids. V was shortened by 0 bases and J by 8 bases, with 4 bases between the two germline ends. DNA for the CDR3: TGTGCCAGCAGCTTAGCCGCCGGCTACACCTTC. It yields the protein CASSLAAGYTF.

This chain uses TRBV13 with TRBJ2-7; 9 nucleotides match TRBD1. The CDR3 has 15 amino acids. The V gene's germline CDR1 is PRHDT and CDR2 FYEKMQ (reference sequence). Losses at the gene ends were 3 bases for V and 6 bases for J; bases not matched to a gene: 9. The CDR3 loop reads CASSFQGQGFPEQYF. As DNA, the CDR3 is TGTGCCAGCAGCTTTCAAGGACAGGGGTTTCCCGAGCAGTACTTC.

CDR3 loop: CASSSSQGNEQFF. DNA for the CDR3: TGTGCCAGCAGCTCCTCTCAGGGGAATGAGCAGTTCTTC. V and J are TRBV11-3 and TRBJ2-1; weak D call: TRBD1 (6 bases). Germline assignment: CDR1 SGHNT and CDR2 YENEEA. This CDR3 contains 13 residues. V lost 4 bases to trimming and J lost 7 bases, with 11 bases between them.

The rearrangement uses TRBV28 and TRBJ1-3; perhaps TRBD1 as D (5 bases). Trimming pared 2 bases from V and 4 bases from J, leaving 9 bases between. Germline CDR1 MDHEN, CDR2 SYDVKM. This CDR3 comprises 14 residues. The CDR3: CASSLRQGGNTIYF. In nucleotides, the CDR3 is TGTGCCAGCAGTTTACGCCAGGGCGGAAACACCATATATTTT.

The gene calls are TRBV5-1 and TRBJ2-4; maybe TRBD1 (5 bases). This CDR3 contains 15 residues. Germline CDR1 and CDR2: SGHRS and YFSETQ. V was clipped by 1 base and J by 2 bases, with 10 bases between them. The CDR3 region is CASSLTRVTKNIQYF. As DNA, the CDR3 is TGCGCCAGCAGCTTGACCAGGGTGACCAAAAACATTCAGTACTTC.

The chain employs TRBV27 and TRBJ2-5; unclear D gene. The germline V gene encodes CDR1 MNHEY and CDR2 SMNVEV (reference sequence). This CDR3 has 11 amino acids. The V end was cut by 7 bases, the J end by 5 bases, with 8 bases between. The CDR3 DNA follows: TGTGCCAGCAAAAAAGGGGAGACCCAGTACTTC. Translating gives CASKKGETQYF.

This chain joins TRBV2 and TRBJ2-1; 7 bases are shared with TRBD1. Germline-derived CDR1 and CDR2 are SNHLY and FYNNEI. This CDR3 region has 15 residues. The J segment lost 8 bases and the V segment lost 7 bases, leaving 14 bases of the junction unmatched. In nucleotides, the CDR3 is TGTGCCAGCACCGGGGAAGGGGGCGGTTTAGATGAGCAGTTCTTC. Encoded protein: CASTGEGGGLDEQFF. The full variable domain, with the rest looked up from reference TRBV2 and TRBJ2-1, is EPEVTQTPSHQVTQMGQEVILRCVPISNHLYFYWYRQILGQKVEFLVSFYNNEISEKSEIFDDQFSVERPDGSNFTLKIRSTKLEDSAMYFCASTGEGGGLDEQFFGPGTRLTVL.

The rearrangement uses TRBV28 and TRBJ2-2; D is undetermined. The V and J ends lost 4 bases and 2 bases respectively, with 8 bases between them. This CDR3 comprises 14 residues. From germline, CDR1 is MDHEN and CDR2 SYDVKM. CDR3 protein: CASSYSSNTGELFF. CDR3 coding DNA: TGTGCCAGCAGTTACAGTTCCAACACCGGGGAGCTGTTTTTT.

V and J are TRBV5-4 and TRBJ1-1, with D possibly being TRBD1 (5 bases). The CDR3 is made up of 14 amino acids. Germline V CDR1 and CDR2: SGHNT, YYREEE (reference sequence). V lost 3 bases to trimming and J lost 2 bases, with 11 bases between them. The CDR3 DNA reads TGTGCCAGCAGCTCCCGCGACAGAAACACTGAAGCTTTCTTT. Protein product: CASSSRDRNTEAFF.

DNA of the CDR3: TGTGCCAGCAGTCAAGAGGTTCGGACCCCCTACGAGCAGTACTTC. Residues: CASSQEVRTPYEQYF. This sequence joins TRBV6-2 or TRBV6-3 and TRBJ2-7; D call uncertain. V was cut by 5 bases and J by 2 bases, with 16 bases left in between. Germline CDR1 and CDR2: MNHEY and SVGEGT. This CDR3 comprises 15 residues.

The V gene is TRBV5-1, the J gene TRBJ1-1, with D possibly matching TRBD1 (6 bases). V was cut by 4 bases and J by 3 bases, with 13 bases left in between. The length of the CDR3 is 14 residues. Germline assignment: CDR1 SGHRS and CDR2 YFSETQ. CDR3 bases: TGCGCCAGCAGCAAACAGGGATTCGACACTGAAGCTTTCTTT. The encoded protein is CASSKQGFDTEAFF. The complete variable domain, with remaining parts taken from reference TRBV5-1 and TRBJ1-1, reads KAGVTQTPRYLIKTRGQQVTLSCSPISGHRSVSWYQQTPGQGLQFLFEYFSETQRNKGNFPGRFSGRQFSNSRSEMNVSTLELGDSALYLCASSKQGFDTEAFFGQGTRLTVV.

The chain joins TRBV3-1 (or the pseudogene TRBV3-2) to TRBJ2-2; 9 nucleotides align to TRBD2. Unmatched junction bases numbered 2, after V lost 5 bases and J lost 1 base. Germline V gene sequence: CDR1 LGHDT, CDR2 YNNKEL (reference sequence). The CDR3 totals 15 residues. In DNA form, the CDR3 reads TGTGCCAGCAGCTATAGCGGGGGGAACACCGGGGAGCTGTTTTTT. Translating gives CASSYSGGNTGELFF.

This chain links TRBV9 with TRBJ1-1; a weak D match, TRBD1 (5 bases). Trimming took 0 bases from V and 6 from J, leaving 12 bases between them. Germline V gives CDR1 SGDLS, CDR2 YYNGEE. This CDR3 has 14 residues. In nucleotides, the CDR3 is TGTGCCAGCAGCGTAGACACAGGTAACGCTGAAGCTTTCTTT. Amino acid sequence: CASSVDTGNAEAFF.

V and J are TRBV19 and TRBJ2-1, with 11 positions matching TRBD1. The germline V gene has CDR1 LNHDA and CDR2 SQIVND (reference sequence). The trim removed 6 bases at V and 8 bases at J, leaving 9 bases unmatched. The CDR3 extends over 15 amino acids. The CDR3 DNA reads TGTGCCAGTAGCCACGGACAGGGGGCCCCGTATGAGCAGTTCTTC. Translating gives CASSHGQGAPYEQFF.

This clone was seen just once. This sequence joins TRBV19 and TRBJ1-1, with D perhaps matching TRBD1 (5 bases). CDR3 length: 14 amino acids. The germline V gene encodes CDR1 LNHDA and CDR2 SQIVND (reference sequence). V lost 3 bases and J lost 4, with 12 bases in between. The CDR3 region has the DNA TGTGCCAGTAGTATGGGGGGGTTGGGCACTGAAGCTTTCTTT. It specifies CASSMGGLGTEAFF.

The chain employs TRBV6-5 and TRBJ1-1; the D is unclear. V gave up 2 bases and J gave up 1 base, with 5 bases separating them. Germline CDR1 is MNHEY and CDR2 is SVGAGI. This CDR3 has 13 amino acids. The chain's CDR3 is CASSYRTNTEAFF. CDR3 DNA: TGTGCCAGCAGTTACCGGACGAACACTGAAGCTTTCTTT.

The V gene is TRBV11-3, the J gene TRBJ2-1; 7 bases agree with TRBD1. With 1 base clipped from V and 0 bases from J, the junction kept 3 bases outside the gene matches. This CDR3 is 16 amino acids long. Germline V gene sequence: CDR1 SGHNT, CDR2 YENEEA. The CDR3 DNA is TGTGCCAGCAGCTTAGGGACAGGCAGCTCCTACAATGAGCAGTTCTTC. This sequence encodes CASSLGTGSSYNEQFF.

Comments on this clone: At the DNA level, this CDR3 is encoded by other sequences in the same sample as well. J is TRBJ2-7 and V is TRBV28; D is ambiguous. There are 11 residues in the CDR3. V was pared by 2 bases and J by 4 bases, with 3 bases between. Germline loops: CDR1 MDHEN, CDR2 SYDVKM. The DNA for the CDR3 is TGTGCCAGCAGTTTACGGTACGAGCAGTACTTC. It codes for CASSLRYEQYF.

The V and J genes are TRBV19 and TRBJ2-1; no firm D call. V was shortened by 3 bases and J by 0 bases, with 15 bases between the two germline ends. Germline V gives CDR1 LNHDA, CDR2 SQIVND (reference sequence). CDR3 length: 17 residues. For the CDR3, the DNA is TGTGCCAGTAGTATGATCGGGTTGGCGAGCTCCTACAATGAGCAGTTCTTC. It encodes CASSMIGLASSYNEQFF.

This rearrangement joins TRBV6-2 or TRBV6-3 to TRBJ1-1; 8 nucleotides agree with TRBD1. The CDR3 runs to 12 residues. J gave up 7 bases and V 5 bases, and 3 bases lay outside the gene matches. Per germline, CDR1 MNHEY and CDR2 SVGEGT. The CDR3 sequence is CASSPGQGEAFF. The CDR3 DNA is TGTGCCAGCAGTCCCGGACAGGGTGAAGCTTTCTTT.

The DNA of the CDR3 is TGTGCCAGCAGCTTGTGGCGGGAGGGCTCCTACGAGCAGTACTTC. Its translation is CASSLWREGSYEQYF. This chain joins TRBV7-8 and TRBJ2-7, with 9 bases matching TRBD2. The CDR3 is made up of 15 amino acids. Looked up from germline, CDR1 is SGHVS and CDR2 is FQNEAQ. Losses at the gene ends were 3 bases for V and 0 bases for J; bases not matched to a gene: 3.

CDR3 sequence: CASSFVPLGLTNEKLFF. The CDR3 nucleotides are TGTGCCAGCAGTTTCGTCCCTTTAGGTTTAACTAATGAAAAACTGTTTTTT. This chain uses TRBV28 with TRBJ1-4; D not certain. The length of the CDR3 is 17 residues. Germline V gives CDR1 MDHEN, CDR2 SYDVKM. Trimming left V 3 bases short and J 1 base short, with 15 bases between. Full variable domain (remainder filled in from reference TRBV28 and TRBJ1-4): DVKVTQSSRYLVKRTGEKVFLECVQDMDHENMFWYRQDPGLGLRLIYFSYDVKMKEKGDIPEGYSVSREKKERFSLILESASTNQTSMYLCASSFVPLGLTNEKLFFGSGTQLSVL.

The CDR3 DNA reads as TGTGCCAGCAGCCAGGGGCGCTCTGGGGCCAACGTCCTGACTTTC. Protein product: CASSQGRSGANVLTF. V and J are TRBV3-1 (or the pseudogene TRBV3-2) and TRBJ2-6; D might be TRBD1 (5 bases). V was pared by 3 bases and J by 0 bases, with 6 bases between. The germline gives CDR1 LGHDT, CDR2 YNNKEL (reference sequence). The CDR3 has 15 residues.

The rearrangement joins TRBV24-1 to TRBJ2-3, with 7 bases aligning to TRBD1. The CDR3 consists of 15 residues. Unmatched junction bases numbered 6, after V lost 5 bases and J lost 2 bases. Germline lookup yields CDR1 KGHDR and CDR2 SFDVKD. This CDR3 is CATSGTDRLTDTQYF. DNA of the CDR3: TGTGCCACCAGTGGGACGGACAGGCTCACAGATACGCAGTATTTT.